The clone carrying this T cell receptor (beta chain) has at least ten counts. Its target is not known. This CDR3 spans 14 amino acids. V was clipped by 7 bases and J by 4 bases, with 14 bases between them. The germline V gene encodes CDR1 MNHEY and CDR2 SVGEGT. These data originate in a study of T cells in Graves' hyperthyroidism and ophthalmopathy. Study results and limitations: Progression to ophthalmopathy was predicted a median of 6.5 months early.

Amplification of TCR beta CDR3 regions used RNA as the template. During a first-round RT-PCR of the TCR CDR3, the HTBI primer set was used. TCRdb independently ran MiXCR on the multiplex PCR reads; one entry per CDR3 protein. The sample contains some 600,000 distinct CDR3 sequences, 11% to 15% of which appear only once. The origin of this receptor is a woman between 25 and 40 years old with Graves' hyperthyroidism that later progressed to Graves' ophthalmopathy. V usage is TRBV6-2 or TRBV6-3 and J usage is TRBJ2-1; maybe TRBD1 (6 bases). Input material: blood. The CDR3 is CASTVRTVYNEQFF. The CDR3 region has the DNA TGTGCCAGCACCGTTCGGACAGTGTACAATGAGCAGTTCTTC.